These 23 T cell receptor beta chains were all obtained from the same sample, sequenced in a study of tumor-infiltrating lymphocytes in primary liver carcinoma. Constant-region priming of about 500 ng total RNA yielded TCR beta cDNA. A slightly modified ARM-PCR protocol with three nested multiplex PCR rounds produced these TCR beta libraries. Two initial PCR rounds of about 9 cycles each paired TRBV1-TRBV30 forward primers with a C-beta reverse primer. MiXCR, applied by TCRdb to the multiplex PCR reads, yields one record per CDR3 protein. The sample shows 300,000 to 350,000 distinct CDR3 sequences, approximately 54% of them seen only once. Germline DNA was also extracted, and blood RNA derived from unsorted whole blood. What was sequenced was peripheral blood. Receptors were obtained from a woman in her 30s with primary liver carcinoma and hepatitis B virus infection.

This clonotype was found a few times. The CDR3 DNA follows: TGTGCCAGCAGCTTTGCCGGGTCCTCAGAGACCCAGTACTTC. Translation gives CASSFAGSSETQYF. V gene TRBV5-6 combines with J gene TRBJ2-5, with unresolved D. There are 14 residues in the CDR3. V was pared by 2 bases and J by 4 bases, with 12 bases between. The germline gives CDR1 SGHDT, CDR2 YYEEEE.

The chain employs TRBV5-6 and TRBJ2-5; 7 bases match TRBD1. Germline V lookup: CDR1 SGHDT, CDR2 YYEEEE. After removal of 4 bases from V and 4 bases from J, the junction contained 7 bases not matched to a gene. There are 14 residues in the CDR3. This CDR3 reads CASSPDRRGETQYF. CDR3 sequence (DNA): TGTGCCAGCAGCCCGGACAGGAGAGGAGAGACCCAGTACTTC.

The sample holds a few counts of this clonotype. The CDR3 sequence is CASNLNQLTGGLYGYTF. In DNA form, the CDR3 reads TGTGCCAGCAATTTAAACCAATTGACAGGGGGCCTCTATGGCTACACCTTC. V gene TRBV12-1 combines with J gene TRBJ1-2; the DNA was not compared with TRBD1, the D call given in the table. TRBV12-1 is designated a pseudogene. The CDR3 is made up of 17 amino acids.

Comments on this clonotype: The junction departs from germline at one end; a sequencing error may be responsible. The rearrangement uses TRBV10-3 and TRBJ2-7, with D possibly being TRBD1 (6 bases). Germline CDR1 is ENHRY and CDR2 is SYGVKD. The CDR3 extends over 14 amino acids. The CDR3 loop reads CVISTTGHSYEQYF. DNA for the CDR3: TGTGTCATCAGTACCACGGGACACAGCTACGAGCAGTACTTC.

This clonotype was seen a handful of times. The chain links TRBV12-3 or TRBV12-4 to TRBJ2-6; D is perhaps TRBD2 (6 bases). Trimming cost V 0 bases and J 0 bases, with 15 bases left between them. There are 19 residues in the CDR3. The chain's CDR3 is CASSLARDFPTSGANVLTF. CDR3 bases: TGTGCCAGCAGTTTAGCGCGGGATTTCCCCACCTCTGGGGCCAACGTCCTGACTTTC.

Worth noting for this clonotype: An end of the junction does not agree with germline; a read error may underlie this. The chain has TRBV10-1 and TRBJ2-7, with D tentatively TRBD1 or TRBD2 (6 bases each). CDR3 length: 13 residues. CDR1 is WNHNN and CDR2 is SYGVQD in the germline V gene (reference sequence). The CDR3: CASSRGGGHELYF. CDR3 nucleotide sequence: TGCGCCAGCAGTCGAGGGGGAGGCCACGAGCTGTACTTC.

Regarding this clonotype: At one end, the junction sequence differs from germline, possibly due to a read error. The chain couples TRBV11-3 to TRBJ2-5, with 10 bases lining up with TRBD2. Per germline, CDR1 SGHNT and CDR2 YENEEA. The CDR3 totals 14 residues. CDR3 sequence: CASTLLAGQETQYF. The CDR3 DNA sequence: TGTGCCAGCACCTTACTAGCGGGGCAGGAGACCCAGTACTTC.

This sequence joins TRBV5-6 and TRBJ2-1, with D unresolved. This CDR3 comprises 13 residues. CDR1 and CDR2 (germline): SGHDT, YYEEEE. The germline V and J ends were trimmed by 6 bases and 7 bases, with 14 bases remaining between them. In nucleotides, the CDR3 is TGTGCCAGCAACTCAGTTTGGGGAAATGAGCAGTTCTTC. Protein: CASNSVWGNEQFF.

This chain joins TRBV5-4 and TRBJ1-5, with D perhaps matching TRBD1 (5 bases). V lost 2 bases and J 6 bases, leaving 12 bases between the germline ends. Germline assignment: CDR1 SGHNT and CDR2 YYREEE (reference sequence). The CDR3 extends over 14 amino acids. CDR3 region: CASSLSPGGQPQHF. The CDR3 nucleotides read TGTGCCAGCAGCTTAAGTCCTGGGGGTCAGCCCCAGCATTTT.

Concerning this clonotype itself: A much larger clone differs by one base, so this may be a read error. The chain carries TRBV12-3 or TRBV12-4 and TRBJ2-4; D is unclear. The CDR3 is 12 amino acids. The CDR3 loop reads CAGSETHSIQYF. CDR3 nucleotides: TGTGCCGGCAGCGAAACTCATTCCATTCAGTACTTC.

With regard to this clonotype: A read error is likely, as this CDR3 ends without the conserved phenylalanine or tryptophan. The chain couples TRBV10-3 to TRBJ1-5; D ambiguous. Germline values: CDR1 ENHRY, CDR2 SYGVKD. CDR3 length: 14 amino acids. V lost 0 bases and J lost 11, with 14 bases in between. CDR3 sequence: CAISESRDSRAQHS. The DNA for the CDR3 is TGTGCCATCAGTGAGTCGAGAGACTCCCGGGCCCAGCATTCT.

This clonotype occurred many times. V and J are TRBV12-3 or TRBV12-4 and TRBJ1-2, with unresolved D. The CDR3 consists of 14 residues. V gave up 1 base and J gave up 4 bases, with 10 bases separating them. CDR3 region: CASSLETRPYGYTF. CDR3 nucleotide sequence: TGTGCCAGCAGTTTAGAGACACGACCCTATGGCTACACCTTC.

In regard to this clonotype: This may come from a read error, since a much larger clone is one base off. The CDR3 sequence is CASAPGVWNEQFF. The CDR3 coding sequence is TGTGCTAGTGCCCCGGGGGTCTGGAATGAGCAGTTCTTC. The rearrangement links TRBV12-5 to TRBJ2-1, with D tentatively TRBD2 (6 bases). CDR1 and CDR2 (germline): LGHNT, FRNRAP. This CDR3 is 13 amino acids long. The V and J ends lost 7 bases and 7 bases respectively, with 14 bases between them.

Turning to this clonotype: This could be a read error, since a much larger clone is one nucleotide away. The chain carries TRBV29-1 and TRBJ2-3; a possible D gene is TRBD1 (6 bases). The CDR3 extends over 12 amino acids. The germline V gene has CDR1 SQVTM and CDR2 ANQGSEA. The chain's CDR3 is CSVERDTDMQYF. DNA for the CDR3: TGCAGCGTTGAAAGGGACACAGATATGCAGTATTTT.

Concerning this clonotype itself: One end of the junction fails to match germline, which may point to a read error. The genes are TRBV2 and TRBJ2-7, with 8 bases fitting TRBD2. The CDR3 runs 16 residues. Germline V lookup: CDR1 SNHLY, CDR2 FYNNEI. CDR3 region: CASSTPPAGVGYKQYF. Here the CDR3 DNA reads TGTGCCAGCAGTACACCCCCAGCGGGAGTGGGCTACAAGCAGTACTTC. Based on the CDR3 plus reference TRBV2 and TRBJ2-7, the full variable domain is EPEVTQTPSHQVTQMGQEVILRCVPISNHLYFYWYRQILGQKVEFLVSFYNNEISEKSEIFDDQFSVERPDGSNFTLKIRSTKLEDSAMYFCASSTPPAGVGYKQYFGPGTRLTVT.

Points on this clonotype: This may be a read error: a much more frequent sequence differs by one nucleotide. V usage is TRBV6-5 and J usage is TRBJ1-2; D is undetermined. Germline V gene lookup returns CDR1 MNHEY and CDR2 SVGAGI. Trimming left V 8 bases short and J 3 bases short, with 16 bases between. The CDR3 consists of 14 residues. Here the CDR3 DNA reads TGTGCCAGCCGAGGCGGGGATCACCACTATGGCTACACCTTC. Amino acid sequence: CASRGGDHHYGYTF.

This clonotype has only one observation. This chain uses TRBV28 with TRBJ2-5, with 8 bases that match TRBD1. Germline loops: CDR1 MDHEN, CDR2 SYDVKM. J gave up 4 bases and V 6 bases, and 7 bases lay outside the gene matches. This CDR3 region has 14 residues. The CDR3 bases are TGTGCCAGCAGCCCAGGGGGCGGATCAGAGACCCAGTACTTC. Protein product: CASSPGGGSETQYF.

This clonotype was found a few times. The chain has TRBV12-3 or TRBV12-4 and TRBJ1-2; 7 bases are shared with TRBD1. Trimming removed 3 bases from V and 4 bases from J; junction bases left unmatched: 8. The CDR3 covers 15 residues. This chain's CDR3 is CASSLGNRGSYGYTF. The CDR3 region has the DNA TGTGCCAGCAGTTTGGGTAACAGGGGTAGCTATGGCTACACCTTC.

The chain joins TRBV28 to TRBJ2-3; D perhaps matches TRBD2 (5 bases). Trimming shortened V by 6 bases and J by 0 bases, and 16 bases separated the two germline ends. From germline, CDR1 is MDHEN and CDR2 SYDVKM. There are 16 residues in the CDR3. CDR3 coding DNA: TGTGCCAGCAGCTTGGTGGCGGGCTCTAGCACAGATACGCAGTATTTT. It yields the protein CASSLVAGSSTDTQYF.

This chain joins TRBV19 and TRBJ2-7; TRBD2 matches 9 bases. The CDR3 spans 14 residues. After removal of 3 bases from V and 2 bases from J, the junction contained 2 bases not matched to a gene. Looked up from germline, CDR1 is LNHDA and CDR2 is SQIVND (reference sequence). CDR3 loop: CASSIAGGPYEQYF. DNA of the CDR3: TGTGCCAGTAGTATCGCGGGAGGGCCCTACGAGCAGTACTTC.

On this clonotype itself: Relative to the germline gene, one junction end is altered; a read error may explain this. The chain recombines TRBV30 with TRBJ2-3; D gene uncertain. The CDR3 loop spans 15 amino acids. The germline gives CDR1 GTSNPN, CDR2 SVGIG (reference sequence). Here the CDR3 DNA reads TGTACCTGGAGTGTAGGTACAGTCGAAGCAGATACGCAGTATTTT. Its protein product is CTWSVGTVEADTQYF. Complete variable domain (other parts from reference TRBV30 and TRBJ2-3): SQTIHQWPATLVQPVGSPLSLECTVEGTSNPNLYWYRQAAGRGLQLLFYSVGIGQISSEVPQNLSASRPQDRQFILSSKKLLLSDSGFYLCTWSVGTVEADTQYFGPGTRLTVL.

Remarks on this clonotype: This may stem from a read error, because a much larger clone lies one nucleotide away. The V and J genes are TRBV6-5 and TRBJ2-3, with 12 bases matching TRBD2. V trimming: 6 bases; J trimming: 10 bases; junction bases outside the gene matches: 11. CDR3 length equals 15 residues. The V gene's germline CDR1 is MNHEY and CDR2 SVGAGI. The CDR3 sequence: CASRVDGLAGIAQYF. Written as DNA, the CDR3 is TGTGCCAGCAGAGTTGACGGACTAGCGGGAATCGCGCAGTATTTT.

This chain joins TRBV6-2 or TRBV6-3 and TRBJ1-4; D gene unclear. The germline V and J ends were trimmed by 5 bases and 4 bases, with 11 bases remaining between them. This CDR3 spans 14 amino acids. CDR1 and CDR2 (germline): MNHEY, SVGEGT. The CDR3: CASSIRGYNEKLFF. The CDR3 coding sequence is TGTGCCAGCAGTATACGGGGATATAATGAAAAACTGTTTTTT.